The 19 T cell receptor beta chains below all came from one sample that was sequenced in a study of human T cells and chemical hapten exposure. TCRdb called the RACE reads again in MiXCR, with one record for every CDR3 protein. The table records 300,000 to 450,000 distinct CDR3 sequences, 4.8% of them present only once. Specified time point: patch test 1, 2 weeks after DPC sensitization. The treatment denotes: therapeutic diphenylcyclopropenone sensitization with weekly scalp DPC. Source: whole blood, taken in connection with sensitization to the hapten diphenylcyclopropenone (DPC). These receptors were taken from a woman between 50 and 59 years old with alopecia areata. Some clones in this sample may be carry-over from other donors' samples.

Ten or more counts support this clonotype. As DNA, the CDR3 is TGTGCCAGCAGCGGATTAGCGGGAGGGCCGGTCGAGCAGTACTTC. Its protein is CASSGLAGGPVEQYF. The gene calls are TRBV9 and TRBJ2-7, with 11 bases matching TRBD2. V was clipped by 3 bases and J by 6 bases; unmatched bases: 8. Per the germline V gene, CDR1 is SGDLS and CDR2 is YYNGEE. This CDR3 is 15 amino acids long.

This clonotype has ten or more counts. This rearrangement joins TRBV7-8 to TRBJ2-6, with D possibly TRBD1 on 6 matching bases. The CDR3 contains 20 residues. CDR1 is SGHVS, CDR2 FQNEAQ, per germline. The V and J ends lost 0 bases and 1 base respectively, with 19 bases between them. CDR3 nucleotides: TGTGCCAGCAGCTTAGCGCGCTCAACAGGGCCAGAATCTGGGGCCAACGTCCTGACTTTC. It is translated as CASSLARSTGPESGANVLTF.

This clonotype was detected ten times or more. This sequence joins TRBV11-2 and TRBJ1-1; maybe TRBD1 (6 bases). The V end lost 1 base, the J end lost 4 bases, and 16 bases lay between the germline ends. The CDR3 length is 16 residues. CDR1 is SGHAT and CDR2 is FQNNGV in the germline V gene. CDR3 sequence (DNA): TGTGCCAGCAGCTTAGTAGGTCGGGGGGCTGGCACTGAAGCTTTCTTT. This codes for CASSLVGRGAGTEAFF.

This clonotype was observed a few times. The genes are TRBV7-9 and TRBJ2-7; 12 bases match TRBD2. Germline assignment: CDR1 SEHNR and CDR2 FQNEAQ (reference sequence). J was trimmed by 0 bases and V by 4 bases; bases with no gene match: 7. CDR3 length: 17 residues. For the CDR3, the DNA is TGTGCCAGCAGCTCGGGACTAGCGGGCATAAGCTCCTACGAGCAGTACTTC. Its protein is CASSSGLAGISSYEQYF. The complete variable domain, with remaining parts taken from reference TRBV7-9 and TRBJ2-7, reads DTGVSQNPRHKITKRGQNVTFRCDPISEHNRLYWYRQTLGQGPEFLTYFQNEAQLEKSRLLSDRFSAERPKGSFSTLEIQRTEQGDSAMYLCASSSGLAGISSYEQYFGPGTRLTVT.

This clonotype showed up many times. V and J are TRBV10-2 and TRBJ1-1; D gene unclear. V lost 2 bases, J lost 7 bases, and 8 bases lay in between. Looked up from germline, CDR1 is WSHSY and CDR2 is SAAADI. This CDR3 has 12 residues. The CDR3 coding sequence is TGCGCCAGCAGTGAGGGAGGTGTTGAAGCTTTCTTT. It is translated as CASSEGGVEAFF.

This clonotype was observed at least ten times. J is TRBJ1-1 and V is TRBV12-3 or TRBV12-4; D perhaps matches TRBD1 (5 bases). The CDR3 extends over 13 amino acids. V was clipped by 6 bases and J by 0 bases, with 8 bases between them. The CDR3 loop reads CASRRTLNTEAFF. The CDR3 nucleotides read TGTGCCAGCAGGCGGACATTGAACACTGAAGCTTTCTTT.

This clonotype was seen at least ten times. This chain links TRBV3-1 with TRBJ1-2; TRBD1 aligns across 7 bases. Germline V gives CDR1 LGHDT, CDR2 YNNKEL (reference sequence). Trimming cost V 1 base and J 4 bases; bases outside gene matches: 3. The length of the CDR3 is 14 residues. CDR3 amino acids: CASSQGQGAYGYTF. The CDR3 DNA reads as TGTGCCAGCAGCCAAGGACAGGGAGCCTATGGCTACACCTTC.

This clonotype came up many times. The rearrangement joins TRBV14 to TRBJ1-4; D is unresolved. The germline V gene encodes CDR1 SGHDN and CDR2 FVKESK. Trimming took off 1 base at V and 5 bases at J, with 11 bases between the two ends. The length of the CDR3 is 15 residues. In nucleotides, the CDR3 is TGTGCCAGCAGCCAAGGACCGGGATTAAATGAAAAACTGTTTTTT. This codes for CASSQGPGLNEKLFF.

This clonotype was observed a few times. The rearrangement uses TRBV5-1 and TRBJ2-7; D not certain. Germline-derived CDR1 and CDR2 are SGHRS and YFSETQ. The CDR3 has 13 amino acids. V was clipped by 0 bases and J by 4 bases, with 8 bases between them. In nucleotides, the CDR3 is TGCGCCAGCAGCTTGGGGCAACATTACGAGCAGTACTTC. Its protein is CASSLGQHYEQYF.

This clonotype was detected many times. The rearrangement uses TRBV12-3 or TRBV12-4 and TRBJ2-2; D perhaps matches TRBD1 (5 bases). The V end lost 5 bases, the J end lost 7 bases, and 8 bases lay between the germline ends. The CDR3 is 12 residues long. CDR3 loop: CASSLRDGELFF. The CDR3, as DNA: TGTGCCAGCAGTCTCAGGGACGGGGAGCTGTTTTTT.

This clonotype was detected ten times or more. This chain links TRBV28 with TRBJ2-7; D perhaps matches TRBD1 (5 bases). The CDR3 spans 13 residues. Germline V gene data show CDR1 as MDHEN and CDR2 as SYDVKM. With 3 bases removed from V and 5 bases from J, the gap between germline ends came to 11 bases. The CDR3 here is CASSLTRVNEQYF. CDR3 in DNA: TGTGCCAGCAGTTTGACCAGGGTAAACGAGCAGTACTTC.

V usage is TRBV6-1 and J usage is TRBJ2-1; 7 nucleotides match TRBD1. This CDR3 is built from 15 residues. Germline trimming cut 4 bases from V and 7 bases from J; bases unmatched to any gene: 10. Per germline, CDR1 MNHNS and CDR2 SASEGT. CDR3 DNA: TGTGCCAGCAGTGTCGGAAGGGGGCGTAATAATGAGCAGTTCTTC. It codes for CASSVGRGRNNEQFF.

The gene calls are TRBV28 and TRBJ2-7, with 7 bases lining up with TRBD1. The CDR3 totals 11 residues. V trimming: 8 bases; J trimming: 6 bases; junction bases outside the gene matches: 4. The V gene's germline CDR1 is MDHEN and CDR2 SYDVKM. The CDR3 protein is CASGYRGEQYF. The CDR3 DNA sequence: TGTGCCAGCGGCTACAGGGGCGAGCAGTACTTC.

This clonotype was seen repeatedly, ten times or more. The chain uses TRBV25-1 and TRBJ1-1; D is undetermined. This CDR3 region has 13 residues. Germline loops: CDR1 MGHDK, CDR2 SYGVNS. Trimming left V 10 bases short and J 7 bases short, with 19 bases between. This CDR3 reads CATKADLAYEAFF. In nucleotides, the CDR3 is TGTGCCACCAAAGCGGACCTAGCATATGAAGCTTTCTTT.

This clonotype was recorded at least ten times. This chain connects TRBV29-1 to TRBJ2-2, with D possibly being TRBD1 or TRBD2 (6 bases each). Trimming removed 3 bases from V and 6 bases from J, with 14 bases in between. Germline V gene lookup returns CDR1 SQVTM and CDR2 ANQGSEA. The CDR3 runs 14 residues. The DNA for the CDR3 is TGCAGCGTTGAGACGGGGGCGAGGGCCGGGGAGCTGTTTTTT. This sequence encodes CSVETGARAGELFF.

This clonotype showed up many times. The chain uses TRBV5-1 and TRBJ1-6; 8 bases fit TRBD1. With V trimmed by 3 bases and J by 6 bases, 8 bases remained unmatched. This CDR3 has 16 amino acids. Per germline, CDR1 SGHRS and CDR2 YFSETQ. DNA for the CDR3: TGCGCCAGCAGCTATACCGGGACAGGCAGTAATTCACCCCTCCACTTT. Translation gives CASSYTGTGSNSPLHF.

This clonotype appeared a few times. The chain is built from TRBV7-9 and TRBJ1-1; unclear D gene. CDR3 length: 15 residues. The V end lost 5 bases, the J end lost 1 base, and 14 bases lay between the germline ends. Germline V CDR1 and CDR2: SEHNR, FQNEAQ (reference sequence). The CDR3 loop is CASSQWKGTNTEAFF. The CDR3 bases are TGTGCCAGCAGCCAGTGGAAGGGAACGAACACTGAAGCTTTCTTT.

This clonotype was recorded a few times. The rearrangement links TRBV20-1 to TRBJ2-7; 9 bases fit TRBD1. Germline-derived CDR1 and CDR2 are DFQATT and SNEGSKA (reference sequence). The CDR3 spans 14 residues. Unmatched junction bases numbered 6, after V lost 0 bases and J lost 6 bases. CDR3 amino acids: CSARDSQGATEQYF. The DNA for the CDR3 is TGCAGTGCTAGAGATTCACAGGGGGCAACCGAGCAGTACTTC.

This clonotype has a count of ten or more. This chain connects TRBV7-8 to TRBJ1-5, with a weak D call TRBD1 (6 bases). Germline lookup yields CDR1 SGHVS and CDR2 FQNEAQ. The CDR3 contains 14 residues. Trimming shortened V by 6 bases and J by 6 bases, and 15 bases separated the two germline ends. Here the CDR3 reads CASSTQGLGQPQHF. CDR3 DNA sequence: TGTGCCAGCAGTACTCAGGGGTTGGGTCAGCCCCAGCATTTT.